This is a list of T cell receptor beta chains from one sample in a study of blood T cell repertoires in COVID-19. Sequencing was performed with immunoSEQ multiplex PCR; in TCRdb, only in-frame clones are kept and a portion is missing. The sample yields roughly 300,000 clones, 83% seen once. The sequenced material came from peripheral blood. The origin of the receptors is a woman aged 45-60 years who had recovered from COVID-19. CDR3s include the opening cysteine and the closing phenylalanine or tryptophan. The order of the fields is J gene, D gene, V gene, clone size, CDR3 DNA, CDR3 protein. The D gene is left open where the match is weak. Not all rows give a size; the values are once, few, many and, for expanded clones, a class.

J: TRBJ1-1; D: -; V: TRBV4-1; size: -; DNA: TGCGCCAGCAGCCAACCACCGGGACACACGAACACTGAAGCTTTCTTT; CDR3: CASSQPPGHTNTEAFF
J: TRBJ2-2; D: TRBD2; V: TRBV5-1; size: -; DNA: TGCGCCAGCAGCTCGCGGGGGGGCTTGGAGGCCGGGGAGCTGTTTTTT; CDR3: CASSSRGGLEAGELFF
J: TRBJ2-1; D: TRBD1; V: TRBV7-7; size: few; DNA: TGTGCCAGCAGCCCTGGGAGGGACAGGGTCTCCTACAATGAGCAGTTCTTC; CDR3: CASSPGRDRVSYNEQFF
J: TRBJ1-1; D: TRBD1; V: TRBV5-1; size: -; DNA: TGCGCCAGCAGCCTCCTGACAGGGGGCGATACTGAAGCTTTCTTT; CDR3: CASSLLTGGDTEAFF
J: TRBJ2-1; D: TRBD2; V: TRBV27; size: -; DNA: TGTGCCAGCAGTTTAAAGGAACGGGAGGGTTACAATGAGCAGTTCTTC; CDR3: CASSLKEREGYNEQFF
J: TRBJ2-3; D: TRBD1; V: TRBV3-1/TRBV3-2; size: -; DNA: TGTGCCAGCAGCCTGGGGACAGGGATTGATACGCAGTATTTT; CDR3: CASSLGTGIDTQYF
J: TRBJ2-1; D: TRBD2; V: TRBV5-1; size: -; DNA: TGCGCCAGCAGCTTGGCCCCGACTAGCGGGAGAGGGAATGAGCAGTTCTTC; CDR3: CASSLAPTSGRGNEQFF
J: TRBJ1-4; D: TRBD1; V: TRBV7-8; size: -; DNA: TGTGCCAGCAGCTCCAAGACAGGGAGGGAAAAACTGTTTTTT; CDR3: CASSSKTGREKLFF
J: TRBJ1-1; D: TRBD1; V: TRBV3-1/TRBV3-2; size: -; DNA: TGTGCCAGCAGGACCGGGACAGGCGCTTTCACTGGCGCTTTCTTT; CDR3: CASRTGTGAFTGAFF
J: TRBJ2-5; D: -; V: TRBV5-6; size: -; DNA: TGTGCCAGCAGCATCCAACCCGAGGGGGGGGAGACCCAGTACTTC; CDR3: CASSIQPEGGETQYF
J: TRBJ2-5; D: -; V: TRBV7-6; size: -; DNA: TGTGCCAGCAGCTTAGAAATGAGGGCACAAGAGACCCAGTACTTC; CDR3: CASSLEMRAQETQYF
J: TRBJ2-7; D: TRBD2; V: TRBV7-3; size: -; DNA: TGTGCCAGCAGCTTAGGCGGCGGGAGCTCCTACGAGCAGTACTTC; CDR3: CASSLGGGSSYEQYF
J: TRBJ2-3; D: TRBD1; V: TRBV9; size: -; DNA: TGTGCCAGCAGCACCCGGGACAGAGCGCAGTATTTT; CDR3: CASSTRDRAQYF
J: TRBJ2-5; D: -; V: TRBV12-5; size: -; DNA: TGTGCTAGTGGTGCGGGCGGGGCCGGGCTGATGATGGACCAGTACTTC; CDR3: CASGAGGAGLMMDQYF
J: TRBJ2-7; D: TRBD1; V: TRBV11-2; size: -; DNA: TGTGCCAGCAGCTGGGGACAGGGAAAGAACGAGCAGTACTTC; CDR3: CASSWGQGKNEQYF
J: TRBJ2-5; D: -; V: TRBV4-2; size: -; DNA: TGTGCCAGCAGCCAAGTAGGGGACTCAGAGACCCAGTACTTC; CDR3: CASSQVGDSETQYF
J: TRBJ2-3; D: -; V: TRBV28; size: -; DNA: TGTGCCAGCAGTATCCCCGACAGTCGCACAGATACGCAGTATTTT; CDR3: CASSIPDSRTDTQYF
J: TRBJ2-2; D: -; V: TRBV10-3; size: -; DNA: TGTGCCATCAGTGGCGGGACGCCGGGGGGGGAGCTGTTTTTT; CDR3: CAISGGTPGGELFF
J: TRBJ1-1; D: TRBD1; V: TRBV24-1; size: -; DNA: TGTGCCACCAGTGAGGCAGGGGGCTCGAACACTGAAGCTTTCTTT; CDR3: CATSEAGGSNTEAFF
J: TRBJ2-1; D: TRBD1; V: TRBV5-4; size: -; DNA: TGTGCCAGCAGCCCCGGTGGGGACAGGGGGTCGGTAGGTGAGCAGTTCTTC; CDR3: CASSPGGDRGSVGEQFF
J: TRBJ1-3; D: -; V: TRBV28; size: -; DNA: TGTGCCAGCAACCAACAGACCCCTGGAAACACCATATATTTT; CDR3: CASNQQTPGNTIYF
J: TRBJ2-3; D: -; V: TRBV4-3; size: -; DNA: TGCGCCAGCAGCCAAGATAGTCGGCAGGGCATAGATACGCAGTATTTT; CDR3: CASSQDSRQGIDTQYF
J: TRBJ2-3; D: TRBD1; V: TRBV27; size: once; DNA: TGTGCCAGCTCGGACAGGGGGAGCACAGATACGCAGTATTTT; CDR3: CASSDRGSTDTQYF
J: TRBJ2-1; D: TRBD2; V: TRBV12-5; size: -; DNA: TGTGCTAGTGGTTCTGTCGGGACTAGCGGGAGGCTCAATGAGCAGTTCTTC; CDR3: CASGSVGTSGRLNEQFF
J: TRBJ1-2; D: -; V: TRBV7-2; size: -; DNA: TGTGCCAGCAGCTTAGTGCAGGGGCCAGGTGGCTACACCTTC; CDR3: CASSLVQGPGGYTF
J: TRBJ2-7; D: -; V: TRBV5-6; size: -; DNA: TGTGCCAGCAGCTCGGCGAGGGCCAGGGGATCGGGAGAGCAGTACTTC; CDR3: CASSSARARGSGEQYF
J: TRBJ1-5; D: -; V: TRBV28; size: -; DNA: TGTGCCAGCAGTGAACAGGGCCAGCCCCAGCATTTT; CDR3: CASSEQGQPQHF
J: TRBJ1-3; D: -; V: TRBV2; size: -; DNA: TGTGCCAGCAGTAACTACCACGACCAACCTGGAAACACCATATATTTT; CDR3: CASSNYHDQPGNTIYF
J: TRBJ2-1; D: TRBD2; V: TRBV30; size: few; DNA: TGTGCCTGGTTAATAGCGGGAGCTACCGAGCAGTTCTTC; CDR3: CAWLIAGATEQFF